This T cell receptor (beta chain) appears in the sequencing data of a study of response to subunit inactivated influenza vaccine. A single record per CDR3 protein comes from TCRdb applying MiXCR to the RT-PCR reads. The repertoire holds hundreds of thousands of distinct CDR3 sequences, around 10% seen once, with 8% to 13% in the top ten. V lost 0 bases to trimming and J lost 4 bases; unmatched junction nucleotides: 1. Germline assignment: CDR1 SEHNR and CDR2 FQNEAQ (reference sequence). The CDR3 covers 14 residues. The sample holds a few counts of this clonotype. This sample was also put to use in a study of T cells expressing NK-cell markers. That paper notes: TCR beta cDNA was made by 5'RACE template switching with UMIs. CD8+ T cells in over 5 donors included dominant NKG2C+ clonotypes at 1.0-7.0%. Similarly, these clonotypes led the CD3+CD56-NKG2C+ fraction as well in several donors. The HCMV specificity of the expanded NKG2C+ T cell clones stayed unresolved.

Sequenced here: PBMCs from blood, sampled on the day of vaccination. This chain links TRBV7-9 with TRBJ1-2, with 8 bases lining up with TRBD1. The sequence derives from a man in his fifties who received an inactivated influenza vaccine. The CDR3 bases are TGTGCCAGCAGCTTAGCGGGACAGGCCTATGGCTACACCTTC. It specifies CASSLAGQAYGYTF.